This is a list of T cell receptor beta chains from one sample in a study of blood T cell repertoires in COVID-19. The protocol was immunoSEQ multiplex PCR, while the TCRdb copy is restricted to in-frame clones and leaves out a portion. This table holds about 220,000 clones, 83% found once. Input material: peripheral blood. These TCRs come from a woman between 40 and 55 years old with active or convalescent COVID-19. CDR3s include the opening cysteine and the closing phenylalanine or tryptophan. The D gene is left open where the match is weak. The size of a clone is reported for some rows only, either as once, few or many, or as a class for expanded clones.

CDR3: CASSQGRGEQYF
DNA: TGTGCCAGCAGCCAAGGTCGGGGCGAGCAGTACTTC
J: TRBJ2-7
size: .
V: TRBV14
D: .

CDR3: CASSIPRQGNGYTF
DNA: TGTGCCAGCAGTATCCCTCGACAGGGAAACGGCTACACCTTC
J: TRBJ1-2
size: few
V: TRBV28
D: TRBD1

CDR3: CASSVGGQGENYGYTF
DNA: TGTGCCAGCAGCGTAGGTGGGCAGGGGGAGAACTATGGCTACACCTTC
J: TRBJ1-2
size: .
V: TRBV9
D: TRBD1

CDR3: CASSDRGRWETQYF
DNA: TGTGCCAGCAGTGACAGGGGGCGCTGGGAGACCCAGTACTTC
J: TRBJ2-5
size: .
V: TRBV6-1
D: TRBD1

CDR3: CATSGRDSNQPQHF
DNA: TGTGCCACCAGTGGTCGGGATAGCAATCAGCCCCAGCATTTT
J: TRBJ1-5
size: .
V: TRBV24-1
D: .

CDR3: CASSDGQGYTF
DNA: TGTGCCAGCAGTGATGGGCAGGGCTACACCTTC
J: TRBJ1-2
size: .
V: TRBV6-4
D: .

CDR3: CANLLGQGTDTQYF
DNA: TGTGCCAACCTCCTGGGACAGGGCACAGATACGCAGTATTTT
J: TRBJ2-3
size: .
V: TRBV6-4
D: TRBD1

CDR3: CASSHLSDNYEQYF
DNA: TGTGCCAGCAGCCACCTATCGGACAACTACGAGCAGTACTTC
J: TRBJ2-7
size: few
V: TRBV3-1/TRBV3-2
D: .

CDR3: CASSLLSSSSSSSGETQYF
DNA: TGTGCCAGCAGCCTGTTATCTTCATCTAGTTCATCTTCGGGGGAGACCCAGTACTTC
J: TRBJ2-5
size: .
V: TRBV4-2
D: .

CDR3: CASSPQGNRVNQPQHF
DNA: TGTGCCAGCTCACCGCAGGGAAATAGGGTGAATCAGCCCCAGCATTTT
J: TRBJ1-5
size: .
V: TRBV18
D: .

CDR3: CSALLQGTQYF
DNA: TGCAGCGCTTTACTACAGGGGACGCAGTATTTT
J: TRBJ2-3
size: .
V: TRBV29-1
D: TRBD1

CDR3: CASSISAAIGGYTF
DNA: TGTGCCAGCAGTATCTCGGCGGCGATCGGGGGCTACACCTTC
J: TRBJ1-2
size: .
V: TRBV6-5
D: .

CDR3: CAWNKPNDRGQNGYTF
DNA: TGTGCCTGGAATAAGCCAAACGACAGGGGGCAGAATGGCTACACCTTC
J: TRBJ1-2
size: .
V: TRBV30
D: TRBD1

CDR3: CATSRDQGPGNTIYF
DNA: TGTGCCACCAGCAGAGATCAGGGCCCTGGAAACACCATATATTTT
J: TRBJ1-3
size: .
V: TRBV15
D: .

CDR3: CASSPGGGRDEKLFF
DNA: TGCGCCAGCAGCCCAGGGGGCGGTCGGGATGAAAAACTGTTTTTT
J: TRBJ1-4
size: .
V: TRBV5-1
D: TRBD1

CDR3: CASSTGGVDDTEAFF
DNA: TGCGCCAGCAGCACCGGGGGGGTTGATGACACTGAAGCTTTCTTT
J: TRBJ1-1
size: .
V: TRBV5-1
D: .

CDR3: CATSDPRDRAYNEQFF
DNA: TGTGCCACCAGTGATCCCCGGGACAGGGCCTACAATGAGCAGTTCTTC
J: TRBJ2-1
size: .
V: TRBV24-1
D: TRBD1